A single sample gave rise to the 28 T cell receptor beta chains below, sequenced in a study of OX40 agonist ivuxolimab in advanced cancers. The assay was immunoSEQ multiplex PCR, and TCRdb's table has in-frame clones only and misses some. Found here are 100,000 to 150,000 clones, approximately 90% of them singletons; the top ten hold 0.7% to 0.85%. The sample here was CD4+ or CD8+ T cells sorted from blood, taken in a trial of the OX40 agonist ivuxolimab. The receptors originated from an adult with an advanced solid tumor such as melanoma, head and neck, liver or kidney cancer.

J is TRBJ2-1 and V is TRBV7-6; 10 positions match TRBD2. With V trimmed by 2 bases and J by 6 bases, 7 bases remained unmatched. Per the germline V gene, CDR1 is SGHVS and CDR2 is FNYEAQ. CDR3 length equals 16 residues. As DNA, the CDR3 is TGTGCCAGCAGCTTACTTTCAGCGGGAGGGCCCAATGAGCAGTTCTTC. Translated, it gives CASSLLSAGGPNEQFF.

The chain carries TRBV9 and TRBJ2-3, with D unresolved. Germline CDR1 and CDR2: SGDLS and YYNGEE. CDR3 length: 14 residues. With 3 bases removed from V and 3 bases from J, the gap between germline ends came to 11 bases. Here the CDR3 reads CASSGLGITDTQYF. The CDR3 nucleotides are TGTGCCAGCAGCGGACTGGGTATAACAGATACGCAGTATTTT.

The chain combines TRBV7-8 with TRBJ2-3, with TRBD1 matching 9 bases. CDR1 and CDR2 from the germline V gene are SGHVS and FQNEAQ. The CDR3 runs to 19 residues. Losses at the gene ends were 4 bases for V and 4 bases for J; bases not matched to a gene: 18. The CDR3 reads CASSYPGQGPSKTSDTQYF. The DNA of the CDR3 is TGTGCCAGCAGCTATCCGGGACAGGGACCCTCAAAGACCTCAGATACGCAGTATTTT.

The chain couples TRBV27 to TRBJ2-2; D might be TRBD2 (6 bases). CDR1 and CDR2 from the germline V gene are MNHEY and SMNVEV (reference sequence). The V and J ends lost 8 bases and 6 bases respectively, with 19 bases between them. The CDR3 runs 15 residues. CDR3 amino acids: CASFPGSPVAGELFF. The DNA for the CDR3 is TGTGCCAGCTTCCCCGGGAGTCCAGTCGCCGGGGAGCTGTTTTTT.

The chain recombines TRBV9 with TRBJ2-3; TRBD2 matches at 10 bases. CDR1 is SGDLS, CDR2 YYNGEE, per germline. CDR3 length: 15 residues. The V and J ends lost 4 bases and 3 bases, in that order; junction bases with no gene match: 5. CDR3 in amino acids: CASSPGTSETDTQYF. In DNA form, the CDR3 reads TGTGCCAGCAGCCCCGGGACTAGCGAAACAGATACGCAGTATTTT.

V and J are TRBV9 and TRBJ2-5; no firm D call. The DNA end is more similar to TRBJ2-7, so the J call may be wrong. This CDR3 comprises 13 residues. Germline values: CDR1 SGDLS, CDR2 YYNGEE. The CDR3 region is CASSVAVWDEQYF. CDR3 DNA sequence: TGTGCCAGCAGCGTAGCAGTATGGGACGAGCAGTACTTC.

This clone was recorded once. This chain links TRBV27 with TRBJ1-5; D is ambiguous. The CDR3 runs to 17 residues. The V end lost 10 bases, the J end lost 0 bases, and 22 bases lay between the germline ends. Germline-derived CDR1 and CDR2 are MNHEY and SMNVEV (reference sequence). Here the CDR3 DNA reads TGTGCCACTCGGTTGGCAGGCGACTCTTATAGCAATCAGCCCCAGCATTTT. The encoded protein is CATRLAGDSYSNQPQHF.

For the CDR3, the DNA is TGTGCCAGCAGCTTGAAAAGCGGGAGCGTATCCTACGAGCAGTACTTC. It yields the protein CASSLKSGSVSYEQYF. The V and J genes are TRBV5-6 and TRBJ2-7; 8 bases line up with TRBD2. J gave up 1 base and V 1 base, and 7 bases lay outside the gene matches. Germline V gene sequence: CDR1 SGHDT, CDR2 YYEEEE. The CDR3 is 16 amino acids.

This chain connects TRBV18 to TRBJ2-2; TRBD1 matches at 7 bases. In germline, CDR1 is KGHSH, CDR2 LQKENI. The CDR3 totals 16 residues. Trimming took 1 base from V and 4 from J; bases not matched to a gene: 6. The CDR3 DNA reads TGTGCCAGCTCACCACTTCCAGGGGGTTTCACCGGGGAGCTGTTTTTT. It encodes CASSPLPGGFTGELFF.

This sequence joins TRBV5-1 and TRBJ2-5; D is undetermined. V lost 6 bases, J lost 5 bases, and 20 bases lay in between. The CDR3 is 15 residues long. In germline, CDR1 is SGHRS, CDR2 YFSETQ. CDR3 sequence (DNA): TGCGCCAGCACCAACCTGACTTGGGTGTTGGAGACCCAGTACTTC. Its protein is CASTNLTWVLETQYF. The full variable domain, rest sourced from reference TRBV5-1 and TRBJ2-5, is KAGVTQTPRYLIKTRGQQVTLSCSPISGHRSVSWYQQTPGQGLQFLFEYFSETQRNKGNFPGRFSGRQFSNSRSEMNVSTLELGDSALYLCASTNLTWVLETQYFGPGTRLLVL.

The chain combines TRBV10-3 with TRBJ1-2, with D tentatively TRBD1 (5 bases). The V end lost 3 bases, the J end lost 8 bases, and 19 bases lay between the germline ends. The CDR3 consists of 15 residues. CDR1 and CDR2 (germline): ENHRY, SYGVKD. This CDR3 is CAISDPSGGSGGYTF. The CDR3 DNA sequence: TGTGCCATCAGTGACCCGTCGGGGGGATCGGGCGGCTACACCTTC.

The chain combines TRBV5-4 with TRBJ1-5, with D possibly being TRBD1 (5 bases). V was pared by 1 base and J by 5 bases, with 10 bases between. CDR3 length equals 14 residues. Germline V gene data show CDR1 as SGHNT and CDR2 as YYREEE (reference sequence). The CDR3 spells CASSLNVGDQPQHF. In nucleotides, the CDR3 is TGTGCCAGCAGCTTGAATGTGGGGGATCAGCCCCAGCATTTT.

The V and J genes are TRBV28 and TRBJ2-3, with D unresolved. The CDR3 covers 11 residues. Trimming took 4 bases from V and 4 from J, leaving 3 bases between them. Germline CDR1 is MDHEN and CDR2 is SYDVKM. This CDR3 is CASSSPDTQYF. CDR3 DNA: TGTGCCAGCAGTTCTCCAGATACGCAGTATTTT.

In DNA, the CDR3 is TGTGCCAGTAGTATTTGGACAGCCAGCACAGATACGCAGTATTTT. It yields the protein CASSIWTASTDTQYF. This sequence joins TRBV19 and TRBJ2-3, with D possibly matching TRBD1 (6 bases). From germline, CDR1 is LNHDA and CDR2 SQIVND (reference sequence). The germline V and J ends were trimmed by 3 bases and 0 bases, with 10 bases remaining between them. This CDR3 is 15 amino acids long.

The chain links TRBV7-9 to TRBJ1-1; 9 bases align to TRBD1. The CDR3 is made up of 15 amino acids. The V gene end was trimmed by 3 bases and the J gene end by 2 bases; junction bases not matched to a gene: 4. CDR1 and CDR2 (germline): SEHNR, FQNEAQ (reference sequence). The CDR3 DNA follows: TGTGCCAGCAGCTTGGACAGGGGCCGAAACACTGAAGCTTTCTTT. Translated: CASSLDRGRNTEAFF. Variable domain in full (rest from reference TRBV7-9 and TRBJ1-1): DTGVSQNPRHKITKRGQNVTFRCDPISEHNRLYWYRQTLGQGPEFLTYFQNEAQLEKSRLLSDRFSAERPKGSFSTLEIQRTEQGDSAMYLCASSLDRGRNTEAFFGQGTRLTVV.

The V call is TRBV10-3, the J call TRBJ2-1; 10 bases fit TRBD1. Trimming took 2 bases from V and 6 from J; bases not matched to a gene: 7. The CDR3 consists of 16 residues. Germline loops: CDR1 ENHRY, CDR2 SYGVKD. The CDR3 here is CAISEGRQGAGNEQFF. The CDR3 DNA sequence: TGTGCCATCAGTGAGGGTCGACAGGGGGCGGGCAATGAGCAGTTCTTC.

The chain's CDR3 is CASSGGPGTGPNYGYTF. DNA of the CDR3: TGTGCCAGCAGCGGGGGCCCCGGGACAGGACCTAACTATGGCTACACCTTC. This chain links TRBV7-9 with TRBJ1-2; 8 positions match TRBD1. V was clipped by 5 bases and J by 0 bases; unmatched bases: 11. Per the germline V gene, CDR1 is SEHNR and CDR2 is FQNEAQ (reference sequence). The CDR3 sequence is 17 residues long.

CDR3 amino acids: CASSYRDKTYEQYF. As DNA, the CDR3 is TGTGCCAGCAGTTACCGGGACAAGACCTACGAGCAGTACTTC. The chain carries TRBV6-5 and TRBJ2-7; tentative D call: TRBD1 (6 bases). The CDR3 totals 14 residues. Germline assignment: CDR1 MNHEY and CDR2 SVGAGI. V was shortened by 2 bases and J by 2 bases, with 10 bases between the two germline ends.

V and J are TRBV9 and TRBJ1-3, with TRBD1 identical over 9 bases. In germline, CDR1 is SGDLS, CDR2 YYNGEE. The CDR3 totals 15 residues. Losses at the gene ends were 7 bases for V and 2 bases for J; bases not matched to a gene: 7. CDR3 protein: CASQQGASTGNTIYF. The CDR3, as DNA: TGTGCCAGCCAACAGGGGGCTTCTACTGGAAACACCATATATTTT. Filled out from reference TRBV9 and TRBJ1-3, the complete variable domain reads DSGVTQTPKHLITATGQRVTLRCSPRSGDLSVYWYQQSLDQGLQFLIQYYNGEERAKGNILERFSAQQFPDLHSELNLSSLELGDSALYFCASQQGASTGNTIYFGEGSWLTVV.

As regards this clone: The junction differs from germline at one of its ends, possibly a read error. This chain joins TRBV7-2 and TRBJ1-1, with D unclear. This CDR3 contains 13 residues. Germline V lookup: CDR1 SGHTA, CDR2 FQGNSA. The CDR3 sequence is CASSLALKGEAFF. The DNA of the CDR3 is TGTGCCAGCAGCCTAGCTCTGAAGGGTGAAGCTTTCTTT. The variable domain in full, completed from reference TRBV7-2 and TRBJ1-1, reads GAGVSQSPSNKVTEKGKDVELRCDPISGHTALYWYRQSLGQGLEFLIYFQGNSAPDKSGLPSDRFSAERTGGSVSTLTIQRTQQEDSAVYLCASSLALKGEAFFGQGTRLTVV.

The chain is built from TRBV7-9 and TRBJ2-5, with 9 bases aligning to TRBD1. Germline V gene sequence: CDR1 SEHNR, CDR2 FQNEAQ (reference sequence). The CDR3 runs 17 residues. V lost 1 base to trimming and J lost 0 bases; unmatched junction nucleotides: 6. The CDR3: CASSLGAGTGYQETQYF. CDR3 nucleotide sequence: TGTGCCAGCAGCTTAGGGGCCGGGACAGGGTACCAAGAGACCCAGTACTTC.

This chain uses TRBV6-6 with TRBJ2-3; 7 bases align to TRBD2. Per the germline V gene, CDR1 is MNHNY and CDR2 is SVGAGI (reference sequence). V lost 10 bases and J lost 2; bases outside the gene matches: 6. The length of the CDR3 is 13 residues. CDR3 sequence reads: CAMGRGVTDTQYF. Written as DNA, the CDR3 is TGTGCCATGGGACGGGGGGTCACAGATACGCAGTATTTT.

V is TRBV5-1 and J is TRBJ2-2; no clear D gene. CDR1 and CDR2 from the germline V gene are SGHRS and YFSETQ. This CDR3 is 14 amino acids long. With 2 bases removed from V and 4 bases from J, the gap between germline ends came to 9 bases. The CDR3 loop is CASSFRAGTGELFF. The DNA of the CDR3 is TGCGCCAGCAGCTTCCGGGCTGGCACCGGGGAGCTGTTTTTT.

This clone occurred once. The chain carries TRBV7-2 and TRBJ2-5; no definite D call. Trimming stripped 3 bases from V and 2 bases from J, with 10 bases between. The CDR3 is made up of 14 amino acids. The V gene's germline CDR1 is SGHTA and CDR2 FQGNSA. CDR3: CASSFATSQETQYF. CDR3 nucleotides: TGTGCCAGCAGCTTTGCGACTTCGCAAGAGACCCAGTACTTC. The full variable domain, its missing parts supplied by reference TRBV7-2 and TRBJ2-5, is GAGVSQSPSNKVTEKGKDVELRCDPISGHTALYWYRQSLGQGLEFLIYFQGNSAPDKSGLPSDRFSAERTGGSVSTLTIQRTQQEDSAVYLCASSFATSQETQYFGPGTRLLVL.

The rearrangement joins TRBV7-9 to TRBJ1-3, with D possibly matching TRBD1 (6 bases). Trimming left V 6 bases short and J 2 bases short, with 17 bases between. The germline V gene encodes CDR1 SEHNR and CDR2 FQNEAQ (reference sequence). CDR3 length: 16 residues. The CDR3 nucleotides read TGTGCCAGCAGTACGAAAGACAGGAACGCTGGAAACACCATATATTTT. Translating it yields CASSTKDRNAGNTIYF.

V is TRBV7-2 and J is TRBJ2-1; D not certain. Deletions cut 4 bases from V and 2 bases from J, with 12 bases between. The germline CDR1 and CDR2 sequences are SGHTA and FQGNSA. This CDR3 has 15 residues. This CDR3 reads CASSSDPGPYNEQFF. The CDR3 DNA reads TGTGCCAGCAGCTCAGATCCCGGCCCCTACAATGAGCAGTTCTTC.

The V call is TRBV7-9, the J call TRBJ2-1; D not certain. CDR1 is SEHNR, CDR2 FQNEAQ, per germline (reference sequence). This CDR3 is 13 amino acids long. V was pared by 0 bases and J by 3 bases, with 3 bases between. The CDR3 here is CASSLASYNEQFF. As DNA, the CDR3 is TGTGCCAGCAGCTTAGCTAGCTACAATGAGCAGTTCTTC.

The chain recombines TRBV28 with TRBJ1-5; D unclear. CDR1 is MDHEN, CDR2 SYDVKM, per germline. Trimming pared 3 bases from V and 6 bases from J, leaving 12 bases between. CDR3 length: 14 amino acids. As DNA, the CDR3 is TGTGCCAGCAGTTTTCCCTGGGAGTTTCAGCCCCAGCATTTT. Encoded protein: CASSFPWEFQPQHF.